One and the same sample provided the 25 T cell receptor beta chains below, sequenced in a study of T cell responses to AZD1222 COVID-19 vaccine (dated by TCRdb to the early 2020s). Libraries were made using the immunoSEQ multiplex PCR assay. TCRdb holds this immuneACCESS table with in-frame rearrangements only. Some clones are missing; in checked studies, unresolved V genes explain under half, and the rest has no known cause. Counted in this sample were roughly 180,000 clones; 75% to 90% of them appeared once. The ten top clones hold 2.5% to 3% of the sample. According to the study, the label for this sample's time point signals: baseline before first vaccination. In the paper's terms, the treatment or condition label means: meningococcal conjugate vaccine given as trial control. The sequencing used peripheral blood, collected on day 0 of MenACWY control vaccination. The source is an adult in good health.

The chain couples TRBV20-1 to TRBJ2-1, with D possibly being TRBD2 (5 bases). The CDR3 is 10 amino acids. CDR1 DFQATT and CDR2 SNEGSKA come from the germline V gene (reference sequence). The V gene lost 4 bases and the J gene lost 9 bases, with 7 bases spanning the gap. The CDR3 nucleotides read TGCAGTGCTATCCGGGGTGAGCAGTTCTTC. This sequence encodes CSAIRGEQFF.

This rearrangement joins TRBV28 to TRBJ1-1; no clear D. The CDR3 is made up of 13 amino acids. The germline V gene encodes CDR1 MDHEN and CDR2 SYDVKM. Trimming removed 6 bases from V and 12 bases from J, with 20 bases in between. The CDR3 sequence is CASSTVVDTGTFF. CDR3 DNA: TGTGCCAGCAGCACCGTAGTGGATACGGGGACTTTCTTT.

The chain couples TRBV5-8 to TRBJ2-1; perhaps TRBD2 as D (6 bases). Germline V gene data show CDR1 as SGHTS and CDR2 as YDEGEE. Trimming pared 4 bases from V and 7 bases from J, leaving 18 bases between. The CDR3 has 15 residues. The CDR3 region has the DNA TGTGCCAGCAGCCCCGGGACGGTGACTAGTAATGAGCAGTTCTTC. Translating gives CASSPGTVTSNEQFF.

The rearrangement uses TRBV2 and TRBJ2-2; 9 nucleotides align to TRBD1. V shed 7 bases and J 4 bases; nucleotides not matched to a gene: 4. The CDR3 loop spans 14 amino acids. Germline V CDR1 and CDR2: SNHLY, FYNNEI. The CDR3 DNA sequence: TGTGCCAGCACCGGGACAGGGATCACCGGGGAGCTGTTTTTT. As protein: CASTGTGITGELFF.

The DNA for the CDR3 is TGTGCCAGCAGCGTAGGGGTCGTGAGGGTTGGATTCTACGAGCAGTACTTC. It codes for CASSVGVVRVGFYEQYF. The chain employs TRBV9 and TRBJ2-7, with a possible D match to TRBD2 (5 bases). The V gene lost 0 bases and the J gene lost 3 bases, with 19 bases spanning the gap. This CDR3 region has 17 residues. From germline, CDR1 is SGDLS and CDR2 YYNGEE. The variable domain in full, with the rest retrieved from reference TRBV9 and TRBJ2-7, is DSGVTQTPKHLITATGQRVTLRCSPRSGDLSVYWYQQSLDQGLQFLIQYYNGEERAKGNILERFSAQQFPDLHSELNLSSLELGDSALYFCASSVGVVRVGFYEQYFGPGTRLTVT.

J is TRBJ2-7 and V is TRBV6-5; no reliable D call. CDR3 length: 13 residues. The V and J ends lost 7 bases and 3 bases respectively, with 13 bases between them. Looked up from germline, CDR1 is MNHEY and CDR2 is SVGAGI. CDR3 in amino acids: CASTRVIDYEQYF. Written as DNA, the CDR3 is TGTGCCAGCACCCGGGTCATCGACTACGAGCAGTACTTC.

The rearrangement links TRBV4-3 to TRBJ1-6, with TRBD1 matching 11 bases. V shed 0 bases, J shed 10 bases, and the junction held 5 bases outside the gene matches. Germline values: CDR1 LGHNA, CDR2 YSLEER. This CDR3 spans 16 amino acids. CDR3 in DNA: TGCGCCAGCAGCCAAGAATCGGACAGGGGGCGATCACCCCTCCACTTT. Protein product: CASSQESDRGRSPLHF.

The CDR3 sequence: CATSRVAGEGDNEQFF. The CDR3 nucleotides are TGTGCCACCTCCCGTGTAGCGGGAGAGGGGGACAATGAGCAGTTCTTC. The chain couples TRBV19 to TRBJ2-1, with 9 positions matching TRBD2. Per the germline V gene, CDR1 is LNHDA and CDR2 is SQIVND (reference sequence). V lost 10 bases and J lost 5; bases outside the gene matches: 15. There are 16 residues in the CDR3.

Only one count was recorded for this clone. DNA of the CDR3: TGTGCCAGCAGTTCTCTAGCGGGGAGCAATGAGCAGTTCTTC. This codes for CASSSLAGSNEQFF. This chain joins TRBV28 and TRBJ2-1, with 9 bases lining up with TRBD2. The CDR3 sequence is 14 residues long. V trimming: 4 bases; J trimming: 6 bases; junction bases outside the gene matches: 4. Germline assignment: CDR1 MDHEN and CDR2 SYDVKM.

The chain links TRBV24-1 to TRBJ1-2; 9 bases fit TRBD1. The V gene end was trimmed by 3 bases and the J gene end by 5 bases; junction bases not matched to a gene: 3. This CDR3 contains 14 residues. The germline gives CDR1 KGHDR, CDR2 SFDVKD. The CDR3 is CATSDATGGYGYTF. CDR3 DNA sequence: TGTGCCACCAGTGATGCGACAGGGGGGTATGGCTACACCTTC.

The V and J genes are TRBV19 and TRBJ1-1; possibly TRBD1 for D (6 bases). Germline V gene data show CDR1 as LNHDA and CDR2 as SQIVND (reference sequence). V lost 6 bases to trimming and J lost 1 base, with 9 bases between them. CDR3 size: 13 residues. DNA of the CDR3: TGTGCCAGTAGCTCGACAGGGAACACTGAAGCTTTCTTT. Amino acid sequence: CASSSTGNTEAFF.

This clone was observed once. This rearrangement joins TRBV30 to TRBJ1-1; 10 bases fit TRBD1. V was pared by 3 bases and J by 10 bases, with 11 bases of the junction left unmatched. CDR3 length: 14 amino acids. The germline CDR1 and CDR2 sequences are GTSNPN and SVGIG (reference sequence). In DNA form, the CDR3 reads TGTGCCTGGAGGGGGGGACAGGGGCGGCAGGGAGCTTTCTTT. It yields the protein CAWRGGQGRQGAFF.

The V call is TRBV29-1, the J call TRBJ1-5; D is unclear. The CDR3 spans 13 residues. Per the germline V gene, CDR1 is SQVTM and CDR2 is ANQGSEA. The ends were cut back, 3 bases at V and 1 base at J, with 7 bases in the middle. CDR3 protein: CSVEFESNQPQHF. The CDR3 bases are TGCAGCGTTGAGTTCGAGAGCAATCAGCCCCAGCATTTT.

V usage is TRBV7-2 and J usage is TRBJ1-5; D uncertain. The V and J ends lost 1 base and 8 bases respectively, with 9 bases between them. CDR3 size: 13 residues. Germline CDR1 reads SGHTA; CDR2 reads FQGNSA. CDR3 in DNA: TGTGCCAGCAGCTTAGGTATCTGGGAGCCCCAGCATTTT. It codes for CASSLGIWEPQHF.

V is TRBV5-1 and J is TRBJ1-2; a weak D match, TRBD1 (5 bases). Trimming cost V 4 bases and J 8 bases, with 18 bases left between them. The germline V gene has CDR1 SGHRS and CDR2 YFSETQ. CDR3 length equals 14 residues. The CDR3 here is CASSTGTAVEGYTF. Written as DNA, the CDR3 is TGCGCCAGCAGCACCGGGACGGCGGTCGAGGGCTACACCTTC.

The rearrangement joins TRBV6-5 to TRBJ1-1, with no clear D. Germline V CDR1 and CDR2: MNHEY, SVGAGI. The length of the CDR3 is 11 residues. Between the trimmed V and J ends, which lost 2 bases and 10 bases, there was a span of 8 bases. The DNA for the CDR3 is TGTGCCAGCAGTTACGGTGTAGGAGCTTTCTTT. Its translation is CASSYGVGAFF.

This clone was found a few times. The chain is built from TRBV9 and TRBJ2-7; maybe TRBD1 (6 bases). CDR1 and CDR2 (germline): SGDLS, YYNGEE. Trimming cost V 0 bases and J 2 bases, with 12 bases left between them. There are 15 residues in the CDR3. CDR3 protein: CASSVAAEGAYEQYF. The CDR3 nucleotides are TGTGCCAGCAGCGTAGCGGCAGAGGGGGCCTACGAGCAGTACTTC.

The chain is built from TRBV20-1 and TRBJ2-2; D not certain. With 3 bases removed from V and 2 bases from J, the gap between germline ends came to 13 bases. This CDR3 comprises 15 residues. CDR1 is DFQATT and CDR2 is SNEGSKA in the germline V gene (reference sequence). The CDR3 loop is CSASPHSSNTGELFF. In DNA form, the CDR3 reads TGCAGTGCTAGTCCCCACTCCTCCAACACCGGGGAGCTGTTTTTT.

This clone was seen ten or more times. CDR3 sequence: CANPQGGGDTGELFF. CDR3 in DNA: TGTGCCAACCCCCAAGGAGGGGGGGACACCGGGGAGCTGTTTTTT. This chain connects TRBV30 to TRBJ2-2, with D maybe TRBD2 (7 bases). Trimming removed 8 bases from V and 3 bases from J, with 19 bases in between. This CDR3 is 15 amino acids long. CDR1 is GTSNPN, CDR2 SVGIG, per germline (reference sequence).

This chain connects TRBV11-2 to TRBJ1-6; TRBD1 might be the D (5 bases). The CDR3 contains 15 residues. Germline lookup yields CDR1 SGHAT and CDR2 FQNNGV. V shed 4 bases and J shed 7 bases, with 14 bases lying between them. CDR3 region: CASSSVQGRNSPLHF. In DNA form, the CDR3 reads TGTGCCAGCAGCTCCGTCCAGGGTAGAAATTCACCCCTCCACTTT.

The chain employs TRBV18 and TRBJ2-7; 7 bases line up with TRBD1. V shed 3 bases and J 0 bases; nucleotides not matched to a gene: 5. In germline, CDR1 is KGHSH, CDR2 LQKENI. This CDR3 region has 15 residues. DNA of the CDR3: TGTGCCAGCTCACCGTCCGGGACAGCCTCCTACGAGCAGTACTTC. Translation gives CASSPSGTASYEQYF.

The chain joins TRBV19 to TRBJ2-7, with 7 bases lining up with TRBD1. This CDR3 is 14 amino acids long. CDR1 is LNHDA and CDR2 is SQIVND in the germline V gene (reference sequence). Germline trimming cut 4 bases from V and 3 bases from J; bases unmatched to any gene: 6. This CDR3 reads CASSTRDSFYEQYF. The CDR3, as DNA: TGTGCCAGTAGTACTCGGGACAGCTTCTACGAGCAGTACTTC.

This clone occurred once. The chain has TRBV5-5 and TRBJ2-7; TRBD1 matches 9 bases. This CDR3 region has 14 residues. With V trimmed by 5 bases and J by 4 bases, 7 bases remained unmatched. In germline, CDR1 is SGHKS, CDR2 YYEKEE (reference sequence). The CDR3 sequence is CASSSGTGRYEQYF. The CDR3 DNA sequence: TGTGCCAGCAGTTCCGGGACAGGGAGGTACGAGCAGTACTTC.

The rearrangement uses TRBV5-1 and TRBJ2-7; no definite D call. CDR1 is SGHRS, CDR2 YFSETQ, per germline. The ends were cut back, 7 bases at V and 7 bases at J, with 15 bases in the middle. The CDR3 length is 12 residues. The DNA for the CDR3 is TGCGCCAGCTCTATGGGCTACTGGGAGCAGTACTTC. Translation gives CASSMGYWEQYF.

The CDR3 protein is CAWWEGGIGGYTF. The CDR3 DNA follows: TGTGCCTGGTGGGAAGGTGGAATCGGTGGCTACACCTTC. The V call is TRBV30, the J call TRBJ1-2; D unclear. V was shortened by 5 bases and J by 7 bases, with 17 bases between the two germline ends. CDR3 length equals 13 residues. In germline, CDR1 is GTSNPN, CDR2 SVGIG (reference sequence).